These 9 T cell receptor beta chains were all obtained from the same sample, sequenced in a study of blood T cell repertoires in COVID-19. Sequencing was performed with immunoSEQ multiplex PCR; in TCRdb, only in-frame clones are kept and a portion is missing. Among 60,000 to 70,000 clones listed, about 89% were seen once. Sequencing was done on a sample of peripheral blood. The receptors shown here come from a human donor in a cohort sampled during active COVID-19.

The chain couples TRBV6-1 to TRBJ1-3; D is unclear. The CDR3 length is 16 residues. The germline V and J ends were trimmed by 0 bases and 2 bases, with 11 bases remaining between them. CDR1 is MNHNS and CDR2 is SASEGT in the germline V gene. This CDR3 reads CASSEALDTTGNTIYF. The CDR3 DNA follows: TGTGCCAGCAGTGAAGCGTTAGACACCACTGGAAACACCATATATTTT.

The V gene is TRBV7-3, the J gene TRBJ2-6; D might be TRBD1 (5 bases). Germline V gene data show CDR1 as SGHTA and CDR2 as FQGTGA. The CDR3 extends over 14 amino acids. V was shortened by 4 bases and J by 8 bases, with 12 bases between the two germline ends. As DNA, the CDR3 is TGTGCCAGCAGCTCCACTCAGGGTCCCAACGTCCTGACTTTC. The encoded protein is CASSSTQGPNVLTF.

This chain links TRBV28 with TRBJ2-7, with TRBD1 matching over 8 bases. Germline assignment: CDR1 MDHEN and CDR2 SYDVKM. The CDR3 totals 14 residues. J gave up 3 bases and V 5 bases, and 6 bases lay outside the gene matches. CDR3 in DNA: TGTGCCAGCAGTCTACCGGGACAGGACTACGAGCAGTACTTC. Amino acid sequence: CASSLPGQDYEQYF.

The chain's CDR3 is CASSQGGTGGRREQYF. CDR3 nucleotide sequence: TGTGCCAGCAGTCAAGGCGGGACAGGGGGCCGGCGCGAGCAGTACTTC. V usage is TRBV6-1 and J usage is TRBJ2-7; 12 positions agree with TRBD1. The CDR3 loop spans 16 amino acids. V shed 5 bases and J 6 bases; nucleotides not matched to a gene: 11. CDR1 and CDR2 (germline): MNHNS, SASEGT.

V gene TRBV10-3 combines with J gene TRBJ2-5; 10 positions match TRBD2. Germline lookup yields CDR1 ENHRY and CDR2 SYGVKD. With V trimmed by 0 bases and J by 4 bases, 8 bases remained unmatched. This CDR3 is built from 17 residues. CDR3 in DNA: TGTGCCATCAGTGAGTCAGGAGCGGGAGGGCCTGGAGAGACCCAGTACTTC. Translated, it gives CAISESGAGGPGETQYF.

CDR3 sequence reads: CASRTDRDEQYF. Written as DNA, the CDR3 is TGTGCCAGCAGAACCGACAGGGACGAGCAGTACTTC. V usage is TRBV28 and J usage is TRBJ2-7, with 7 positions matching TRBD1. There are 12 residues in the CDR3. With 6 bases clipped from V and 5 bases from J, the junction kept 4 bases outside the gene matches. Per the germline V gene, CDR1 is MDHEN and CDR2 is SYDVKM.

This clone was detected a few times. The V and J genes are TRBV28 and TRBJ1-2; 10 bases fit TRBD1. Germline assignment: CDR1 MDHEN and CDR2 SYDVKM. With 6 bases clipped from V and 4 bases from J, the junction kept 14 bases outside the gene matches. The CDR3 runs 17 residues. CDR3 coding DNA: TGTGCCAGCAGCCAAAACCGTGGACAGGGGGGAGGCTATGGCTACACCTTC. It encodes CASSQNRGQGGGYGYTF.

This chain links TRBV6-6 with TRBJ2-7; maybe TRBD1 (6 bases). CDR1 MNHNY and CDR2 SVGAGI come from the germline V gene (reference sequence). Between the trimmed V and J ends, which lost 5 bases and 6 bases, there was a span of 17 bases. The CDR3 extends over 14 amino acids. CDR3 sequence reads: CASSLRDTGREQYF. The CDR3 DNA sequence: TGTGCCAGCAGTCTCCGGGACACAGGGCGCGAGCAGTACTTC.

The chain combines TRBV10-3 with TRBJ1-1, with D possibly being TRBD1 (5 bases). CDR3 length equals 13 residues. Germline values: CDR1 ENHRY, CDR2 SYGVKD. With 4 bases removed from V and 6 bases from J, the gap between germline ends came to 12 bases. The CDR3: CAISVVTEAEAFF. DNA for the CDR3: TGTGCCATCAGTGTGGTGACAGAAGCTGAAGCTTTCTTT.